This entry concerns a single T cell receptor beta chain. Its antigen is unknown. Regarding time point: sample taken at primary tumor resection. Donation came from around 77 patients with untreated early-stage non-small cell lung cancer. No cell sorting; template was whole RNA from tumor, lung tissue or PBMC. Every individual TCR cDNA molecule carried its own unique molecular identifier, which allowed correction of PCR and sequencing errors. TCRdb reprocessed the 5' RACE reads with MiXCR, giving one entry per CDR3 protein. This repertoire shows some 900 distinct CDR3 sequences, about 10% found once; its top ten account for under 30%. The data originate from a study of spatial heterogeneity in lung cancer. About the research overall: Unique TCR and UMI combinations averaged more than ten appearances each in raw reads. Findings and limits, study-wide: Tumor mutation count correlated with how many alpha and beta TCRs expanded intratumorally.

The ends were cut back, 3 bases at V and 3 bases at J, with 12 bases in the middle. The CDR3 extends over 14 amino acids. Germline V gives CDR1 SQVTM, CDR2 ANQGSEA. The specimen was lung tumor tissue, collected at surgery. The chain is built from TRBV29-1 and TRBJ2-1; possible D gene TRBD2, 5 bases. The receptor was derived from a male donor with early-stage non-small cell lung cancer. The CDR3 coding sequence is TGCAGCGTTGATTCGGGGAAGATCTACAATGAGCAGTTCTTC. It yields the protein CSVDSGKIYNEQFF.